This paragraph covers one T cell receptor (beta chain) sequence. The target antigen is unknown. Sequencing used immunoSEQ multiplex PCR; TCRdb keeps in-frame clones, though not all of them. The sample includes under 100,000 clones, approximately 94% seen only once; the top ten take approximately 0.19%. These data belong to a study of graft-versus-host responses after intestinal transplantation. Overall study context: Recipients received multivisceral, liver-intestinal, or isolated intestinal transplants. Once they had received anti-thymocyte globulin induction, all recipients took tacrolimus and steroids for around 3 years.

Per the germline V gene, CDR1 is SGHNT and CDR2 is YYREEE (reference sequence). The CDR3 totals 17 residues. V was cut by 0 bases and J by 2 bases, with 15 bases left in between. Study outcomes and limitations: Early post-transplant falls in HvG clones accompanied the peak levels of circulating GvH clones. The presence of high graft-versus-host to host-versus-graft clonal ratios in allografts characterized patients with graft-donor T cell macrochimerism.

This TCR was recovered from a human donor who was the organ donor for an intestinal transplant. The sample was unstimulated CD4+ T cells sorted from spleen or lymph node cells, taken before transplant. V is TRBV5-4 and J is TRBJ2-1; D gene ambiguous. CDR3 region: CASSLEVAPHAYNEQFF. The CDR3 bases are TGTGCCAGCAGCTTGGAGGTGGCTCCCCACGCCTACAATGAGCAGTTCTTC. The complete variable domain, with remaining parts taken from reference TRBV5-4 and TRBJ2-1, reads ETGVTQSPTHLIKTRGQQVTLRCSSQSGHNTVSWYQQALGQGPQFIFQYYREEENGRGNFPPRFSGLQFPNYSSELNVNALELDDSALYLCASSLEVAPHAYNEQFFGPGTRLTVL.